This T cell receptor (beta chain) appears in the sequencing data of a study of OX40 agonist ivuxolimab in advanced cancers. Study summary: Of the participants, around 39% had some prior anti-PD-1, anti-PD-L1 or anti-CTLA-4 therapy, which was allowed.

Regarding this clone: Its target is not known.

General study results and limits: The study found among the lowest clonal expansion in partial responders at 0.1-3.0 mg/kg. Some patients without response likewise showed low normalized clonal expansion. CD4+ and CD8+ blood T cells expanded clonally by week 6 at 0.1 to 3.0 mg/kg.

Assay used: immunoSEQ multiplex PCR; TCRdb lists only in-frame clones, some missing. The sample contains 50,000 to 60,000 clones, around 88% of which appear only once. The ends were cut back, 4 bases at V and 3 bases at J, with 16 bases in the middle. CDR1 WSHSY and CDR2 SAAADI come from the germline V gene. The CDR3 loop spans 16 amino acids. The sample here was CD4+ or CD8+ T cells sorted from blood, taken in a trial of the OX40 agonist ivuxolimab. V usage is TRBV10-2 and J usage is TRBJ2-1; a weak D match, TRBD2 (5 bases). This TCR came from an adult with an advanced solid tumor such as melanoma, head and neck, liver or kidney cancer. CDR3 DNA sequence: TGCGCCAGCAGTGGGGCTGAGCCTAGCAGCTACAATGAGCAGTTCTTC. It is translated as CASSGAEPSSYNEQFF.